What follows are 7 T cell receptor beta chains derived from one specimen sequenced in a study of blood T cell repertoires in COVID-19. The table came from immunoSEQ multiplex PCR; TCRdb's copy has only in-frame clones and leaves some out. The sample has 200,000 to 300,000 clones, more than 85% seen once; the top ten hold 2.5% to 3%. Sequencing used peripheral blood. These receptor sequences come from a person aged 18 to 35 with COVID-19, enrolled during active disease.

The rearrangement uses TRBV20-1 and TRBJ2-7; no clear D. The CDR3 covers 11 residues. Deletions cut 4 bases from V and 3 bases from J, with 7 bases between. The germline gives CDR1 DFQATT, CDR2 SNEGSKA (reference sequence). Here the CDR3 reads CSANRIYEQYF. The CDR3 bases are TGCAGTGCTAACAGAATCTACGAGCAGTACTTC.

The J gene is TRBJ1-2, the V gene TRBV19; D call uncertain. Trimming left V 1 base short and J 4 bases short, with 10 bases between. The CDR3 covers 14 residues. Per germline, CDR1 LNHDA and CDR2 SQIVND (reference sequence). CDR3 sequence reads: CASSIVGSGYGYTF. DNA for the CDR3: TGTGCCAGTAGTATAGTGGGGAGCGGCTATGGCTACACCTTC.

The chain joins TRBV27 to TRBJ2-5; 8 bases align to TRBD1. The CDR3 has 17 residues. Germline V gene sequence: CDR1 MNHEY, CDR2 SMNVEV (reference sequence). Losses at the gene ends were 4 bases for V and 2 bases for J; bases not matched to a gene: 12. CDR3 sequence: CASSSPRQGSLQETQYF. CDR3 DNA: TGTGCCAGCAGTTCCCCCCGACAGGGGTCTCTACAAGAGACCCAGTACTTC.

The chain carries TRBV9 and TRBJ1-2; D is possibly TRBD1 (5 bases). Per the germline V gene, CDR1 is SGDLS and CDR2 is YYNGEE. Trimming removed 3 bases at V and 5 bases at J, with 8 bases between. The CDR3 loop spans 12 amino acids. CDR3: CASSDDRYGYTF. In DNA, the CDR3 is TGTGCCAGCAGCGACGACAGATATGGCTACACCTTC.

The genes are TRBV3-1 (or the pseudogene TRBV3-2) and TRBJ1-2, with TRBD1 identical over 8 bases. V lost 3 bases to trimming and J lost 10 bases; unmatched junction nucleotides: 7. The CDR3 covers 13 residues. The germline CDR1 and CDR2 sequences are LGHDT and YNNKEL (reference sequence). The CDR3 here is CASSHRGQGDYTF. In nucleotides, the CDR3 is TGTGCCAGCAGCCATCGCGGACAGGGTGACTACACCTTC.

This clone occurred once. The rearrangement uses TRBV11-2 and TRBJ2-7, with a tentative D call TRBD2 (6 bases). The CDR3 consists of 14 residues. Deletions cut 4 bases from V and 0 bases from J, with 10 bases between. Germline CDR1 and CDR2: SGHAT and FQNNGV. The CDR3 coding sequence is TGTGCCAGCAGCTCCTATAGCGGCTCCTACGAGCAGTACTTC. This sequence encodes CASSSYSGSYEQYF.

The rearrangement uses TRBV6-1 and TRBJ1-1; a weak D match, TRBD1 (6 bases). The germline gives CDR1 MNHNS, CDR2 SASEGT. The CDR3 covers 14 residues. V shed 2 bases and J shed 3 bases, with 10 bases lying between them. The DNA for the CDR3 is TGTGCCAGCAGTGAACTTTGGACAGACACTGAAGCTTTCTTT. Translating it yields CASSELWTDTEAFF.